The clone carrying this T cell receptor beta chain was recorded a few times. After extraction with the RNeasy kit, about 0.45 to 1 ug of the RNA was reverse transcribed using random hexamers. TCRdb re-called the immunoSEQ multiplex PCR reads through MiXCR, storing one row per CDR3 protein. Counted here are roughly 150,000 distinct CDR3 sequences, around 95% occurring once; the ten biggest clones make up under 0.2%. The CDR3 contains 13 residues. Germline CDR1 MDHEN, CDR2 SYDVKM. V lost 2 bases to trimming and J lost 7 bases; unmatched junction nucleotides: 4. These data originate in a study of CD8 T cells in Susac syndrome.

J is TRBJ2-5 and V is TRBV28; TRBD2 aligns across 7 bases. This clonotype was obtained from a human donor with Susac syndrome. The sample was CD8+ T cells from PBMCs. The CDR3 DNA sequence: TGTGCCAGCAGTTTACCCAGGGAGGGGACCCAGTACTTC. Translation: CASSLPREGTQYF.